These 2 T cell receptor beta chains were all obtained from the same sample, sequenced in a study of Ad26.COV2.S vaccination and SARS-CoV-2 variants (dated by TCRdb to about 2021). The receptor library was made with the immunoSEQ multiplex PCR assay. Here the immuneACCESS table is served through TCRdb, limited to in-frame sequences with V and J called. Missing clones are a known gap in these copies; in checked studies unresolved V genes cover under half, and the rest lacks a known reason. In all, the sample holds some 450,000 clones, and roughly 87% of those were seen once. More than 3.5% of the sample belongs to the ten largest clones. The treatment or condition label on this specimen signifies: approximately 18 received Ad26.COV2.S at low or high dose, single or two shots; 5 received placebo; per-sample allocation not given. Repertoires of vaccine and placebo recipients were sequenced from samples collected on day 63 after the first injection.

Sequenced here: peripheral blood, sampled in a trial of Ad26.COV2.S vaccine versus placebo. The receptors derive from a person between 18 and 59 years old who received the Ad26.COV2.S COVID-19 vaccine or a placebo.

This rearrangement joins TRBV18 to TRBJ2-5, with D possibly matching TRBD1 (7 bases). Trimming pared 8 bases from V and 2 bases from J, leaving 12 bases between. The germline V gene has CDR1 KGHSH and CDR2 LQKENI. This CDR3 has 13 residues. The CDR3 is CASTRDRQETQYF. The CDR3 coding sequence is TGTGCCAGCACGCGGGACAGACAAGAGACCCAGTACTTC.

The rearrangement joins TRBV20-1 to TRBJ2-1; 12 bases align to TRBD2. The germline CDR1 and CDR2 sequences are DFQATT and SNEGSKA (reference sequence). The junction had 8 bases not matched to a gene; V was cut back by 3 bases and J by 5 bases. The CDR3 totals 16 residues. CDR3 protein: CSASLAGGPFHNEQFF. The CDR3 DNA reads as TGCAGTGCTAGTCTAGCGGGAGGGCCATTCCACAATGAGCAGTTCTTC.